This TCR beta chain was profiled in a study of blood T cell repertoires in COVID-19. The overall study: Material from acute and convalescent COVID-19 was sourced from the United States, Italy and Spain.

As processed by the authors: Estimates of nucleated cell counts were drawn from the amplification of reference gene primers. Profiling relied on immunoSEQ multiplex PCR, and the TCRdb table lists in-frame clones only, not all of them. For V, J and clone size, that table is used; D and trimming come from the DNA. The sample comprises about 76,000 clones, approximately 86% of which are singletons, and around 12% rests with the top ten. The V gene's germline CDR1 is MNHNY and CDR2 SVGAGI (reference sequence). The length of the CDR3 is 14 residues. The germline V and J ends were trimmed by 6 bases and 5 bases, with 17 bases remaining between them.

Sequenced input: peripheral blood. This clonotype originated in a human donor in a cohort sampled during active COVID-19. The chain recombines TRBV6-6 with TRBJ2-7, with a possible D match to TRBD1 (6 bases). The CDR3 coding sequence is TGTGCCAGCAGGGACAAGGGGGAGATCGACGAGCAGTACTTC. This translates into CASRDKGEIDEQYF.